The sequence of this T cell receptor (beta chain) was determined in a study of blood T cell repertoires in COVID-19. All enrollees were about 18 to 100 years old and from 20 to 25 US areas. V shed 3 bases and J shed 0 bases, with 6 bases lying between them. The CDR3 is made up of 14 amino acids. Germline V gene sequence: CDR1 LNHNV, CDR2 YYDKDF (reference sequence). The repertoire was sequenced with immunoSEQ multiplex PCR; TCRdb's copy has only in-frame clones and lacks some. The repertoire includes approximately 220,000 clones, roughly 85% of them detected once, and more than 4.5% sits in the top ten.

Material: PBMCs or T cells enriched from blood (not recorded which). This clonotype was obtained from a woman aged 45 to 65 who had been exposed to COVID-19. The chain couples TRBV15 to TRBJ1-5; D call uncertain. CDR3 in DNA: TGTGCCACCAGCAGTGTTAATAGCAATCAGCCCCAGCATTTT. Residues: CATSSVNSNQPQHF.